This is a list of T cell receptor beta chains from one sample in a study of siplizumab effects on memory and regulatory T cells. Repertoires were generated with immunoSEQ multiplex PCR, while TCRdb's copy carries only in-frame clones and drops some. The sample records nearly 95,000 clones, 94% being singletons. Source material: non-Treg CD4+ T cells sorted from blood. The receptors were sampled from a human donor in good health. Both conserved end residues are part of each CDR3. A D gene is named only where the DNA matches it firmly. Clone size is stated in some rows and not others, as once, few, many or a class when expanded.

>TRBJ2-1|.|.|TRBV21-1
TGTGCCAGCAGCAAAGCCGGTAGCGGGAGCAATGAGCAGTTCTTC
CASSKAGSGSNEQFF
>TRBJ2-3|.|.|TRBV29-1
TGCAGCGTAAGGCTGGGGGATACGCAGTATTTT
CSVRLGDTQYF
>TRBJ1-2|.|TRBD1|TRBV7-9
TGTGCCAGCAGCTTAGGGCAGGGGGCGCGTGGCTACACCTTC
CASSLGQGARGYTF
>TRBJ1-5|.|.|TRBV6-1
TGTGCCAGCAGTGAAGGGCTCTCTCGGGCTCAGCCCCAGCATTTT
CASSEGLSRAQPQHF
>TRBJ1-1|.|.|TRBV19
TGTGCCAGTAGTATGGTCGGGGGGAAAGGCACTGAAGCTTTCTTT
CASSMVGGKGTEAFF
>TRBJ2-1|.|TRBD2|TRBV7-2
TGTGCCAGCAGCGCAGAGGGACTAGCGGAGCTTGGGCAGTTCTTC
CASSAEGLAELGQFF
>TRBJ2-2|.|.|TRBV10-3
TGTGCCATCTCCACAGGGACCGGGGAGCTGTTTTTT
CAISTGTGELFF
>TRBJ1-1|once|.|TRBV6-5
TGTGCCAGCAGTTACTCGATTCTCAACACTGAAGCTTTCTTT
CASSYSILNTEAFF
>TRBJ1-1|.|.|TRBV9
TGTGCCAGCAGCGTAGAAGGGGGAAAAGGAACTGAAGCTTTCTTT
CASSVEGGKGTEAFF
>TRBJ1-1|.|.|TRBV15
TGTGCCACCAGCAGAGTGGTAGGGGTAAGTGGCACTGAAGCTTTCTTT
CATSRVVGVSGTEAFF
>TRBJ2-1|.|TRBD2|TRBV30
TGTGCCTGGAGTAGATTAGCGGGAGTACTTGTGCAGTTCTTC
CAWSRLAGVLVQFF
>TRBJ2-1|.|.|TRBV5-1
TGCGCCAGCAGCTTATCGGGCTCCTACAATGAGCAGTTCTTC
CASSLSGSYNEQFF
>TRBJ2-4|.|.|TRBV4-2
TGTGCCAGCAGCCAAGGGTGGACAGCCCTAGCCAAAAACATTCAGTACTTC
CASSQGWTALAKNIQYF
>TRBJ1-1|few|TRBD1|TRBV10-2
TGCGCCAGCAGAGAGGACAGGGTGACTGAAGCTTTCTTT
CASREDRVTEAFF
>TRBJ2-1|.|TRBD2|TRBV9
TGTGCCAGCAGCCCTCGACTAGCGGGAGGGTACAATGAGCAGTTCTTC
CASSPRLAGGYNEQFF
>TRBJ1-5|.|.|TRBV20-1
TGCAGTGCTAGTAAGGGTCAGCCCCAGCATTTT
CSASKGQPQHF
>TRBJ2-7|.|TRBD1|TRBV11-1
TGTGCCAGCGCACCCTCCGTGAGGGGGCACCCCTACGAGCAGTACTTC
CASAPSVRGHPYEQYF
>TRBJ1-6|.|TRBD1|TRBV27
TGTGCCAGCAGTCGGGGGACAGGGAGTTCACCCCTCCACTTT
CASSRGTGSSPLHF
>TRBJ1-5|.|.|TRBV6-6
TGTGCCAGCAGTTCCTCTGGACAGCCCCAGCATTTT
CASSSSGQPQHF
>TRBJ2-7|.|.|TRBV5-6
TGTGCCAGCGGCCCTCAGGGAGGTACGTACGAGCAGTACTTC
CASGPQGGTYEQYF
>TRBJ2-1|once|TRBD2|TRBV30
TGTGCCTGGGTTGAAACTAGCGGGAGATACAATGAGCAGTTCTTC
CAWVETSGRYNEQFF
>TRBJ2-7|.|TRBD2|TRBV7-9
TGTGCCAGCAGCCGTGGGACTAGCCTCACCTACGAGCAGTACTTC
CASSRGTSLTYEQYF
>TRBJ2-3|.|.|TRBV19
TGTGCCAGTACCGCTCCCCAGGGAGGCCTCACAGATACGCAGTATTTT
CASTAPQGGLTDTQYF
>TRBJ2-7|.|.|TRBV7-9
TGTGCCAGCAGCCCGGCAGGGGGGACCTACGAGCAGTACTTC
CASSPAGGTYEQYF
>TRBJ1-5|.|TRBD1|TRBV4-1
TGCGCCAGCAGCCAGATACAGGGGGCCGGCAATCAGCCCCAGCATTTT
CASSQIQGAGNQPQHF
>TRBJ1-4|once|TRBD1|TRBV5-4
TGTGCCAGCAGCACCGGACAGGCACGTAATGAAAAACTGTTTTTT
CASSTGQARNEKLFF
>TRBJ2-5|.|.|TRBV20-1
TGCAGTGCTAGAGAAGTGGGCACCCAGTACTTC
CSAREVGTQYF
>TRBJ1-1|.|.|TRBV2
TGTGCCAGCAGTTCGGACGTTCTGGCTTTCTTT
CASSSDVLAFF
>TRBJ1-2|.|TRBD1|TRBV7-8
TGTGCCAGCAGCTCCGGACAGGCTTATGGCTACACCTTC
CASSSGQAYGYTF
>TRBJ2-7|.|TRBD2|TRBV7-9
TGTGCCAGCAGCGACATAGCGGGGCAATCCTACGAGCAGTACTTC
CASSDIAGQSYEQYF
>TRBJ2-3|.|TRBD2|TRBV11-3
TGTGCCAGCAGCCCGCCAGCGGGATCCACAGATACGCAGTATTTT
CASSPPAGSTDTQYF
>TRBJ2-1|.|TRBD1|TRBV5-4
TGTGCCAGCAGCTCTAGGGACAGGGGAGGATCCTACAATGAGCAGTTCTTC
CASSSRDRGGSYNEQFF
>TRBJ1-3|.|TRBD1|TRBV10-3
TGTGCCACAACAGGGGATCTCTCTGGAAACACCATATATTTT
CATTGDLSGNTIYF
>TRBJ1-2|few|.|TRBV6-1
TGTGCCAGCAGGACTCAGTCTTCCCATGGCTACACCTTC
CASRTQSSHGYTF
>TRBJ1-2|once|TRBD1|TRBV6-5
TGTGCCAGCAGTTACGACAGGGCTCCTAGGGGCTACACCTTC
CASSYDRAPRGYTF
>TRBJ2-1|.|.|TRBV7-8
TGTGCCAGCAGCTCAGACCAGGGGAGTGAGCAGTTCTTC
CASSSDQGSEQFF
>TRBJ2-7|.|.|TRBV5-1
TGCGCCAGCAGCTTGGGTGAGGCAGGGTCAAACGAGCAGTACTTC
CASSLGEAGSNEQYF
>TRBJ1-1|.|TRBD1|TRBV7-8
TGTGCCAGCAGCTTAGTTAGGGGACAGACTATGAGGACTGAAGCTTTCTTT
CASSLVRGQTMRTEAFF
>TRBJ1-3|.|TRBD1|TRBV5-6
TGTGCCAGCAGCTCGGTACAGGGGGCGAGGGGAAACACCATATATTTT
CASSSVQGARGNTIYF
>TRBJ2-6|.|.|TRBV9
TGTGCCAGCAGCGTAATGCAGGGGCTCCTCTCTGGGGCCAACGTCCTGACTTTC
CASSVMQGLLSGANVLTF
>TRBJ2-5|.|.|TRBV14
TGTGCCAGCAGCCAAGATTGGCCAGAGGGGACCCAGTACTTC
CASSQDWPEGTQYF
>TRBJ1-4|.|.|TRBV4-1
TGCGCCAGCAGCCAAGTGATTGAAAAACTGTTTTTT
CASSQVIEKLFF
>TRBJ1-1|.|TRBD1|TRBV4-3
TGCGCCAGCAGCCAGACAGGGGCGCGGAACACTGAAGCTTTCTTT
CASSQTGARNTEAFF
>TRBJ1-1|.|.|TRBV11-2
TGTGCCAGCAGCTTAGCCCAGGGTGCGGAAGCTTTCTTT
CASSLAQGAEAFF
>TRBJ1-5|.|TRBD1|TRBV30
TGTGCCTGGAGTAGGGGACAGGGTCGCCAGCCCCAGCATTTT
CAWSRGQGRQPQHF
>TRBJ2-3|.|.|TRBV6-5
TGTGCCAGCAGTTACGGAGATTCAGATACGCAGTATTTT
CASSYGDSDTQYF
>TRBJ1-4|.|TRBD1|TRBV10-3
TGTGCCATCAGTGAATCAGGGGGGTATGAAAAACTGTTTTTT
CAISESGGYEKLFF
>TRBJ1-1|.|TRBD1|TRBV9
TGTGCCAGCAGCGTAGGCCAGGGGGCCCTGAACACTGAAGCTTTCTTT
CASSVGQGALNTEAFF
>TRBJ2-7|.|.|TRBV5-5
TGTGCCAGCAGCTCGGAGATGTTGGCAGGGCTGGCAGTGCAGTACTTC
CASSSEMLAGLAVQYF
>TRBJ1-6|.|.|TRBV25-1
TGTGCCAGCAGTGTTACCGGGACTGGACGGGTACCCCTCCACTTT
CASSVTGTGRVPLHF
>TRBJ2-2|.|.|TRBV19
TGTGCCAGCCATTGGTCCGGGGAGCTGTTTTTT
CASHWSGELFF
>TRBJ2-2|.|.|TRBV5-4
TGTGCCAGCAGCTTGGGTCAGGGTCCCGGGGAGCTGTTTTTT
CASSLGQGPGELFF
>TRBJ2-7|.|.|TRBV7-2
TGTGCCAGCAGCTTAGGGGGAGCGGAAGAGGGCAACGAGCAGTACTTC
CASSLGGAEEGNEQYF
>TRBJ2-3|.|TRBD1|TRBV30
TGTGCCTGGAGAGACAGGGCCGGAGATACGCAGTATTTT
CAWRDRAGDTQYF
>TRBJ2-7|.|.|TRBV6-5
TGTGCCATCAATACTAGGTCATTATACGAGCAGTACTTC
CAINTRSLYEQYF
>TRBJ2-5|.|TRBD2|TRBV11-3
TGTGCCAGCAGCTTTGGACTAGCGGGAAAGGTGGAGACCCAGTACTTC
CASSFGLAGKVETQYF
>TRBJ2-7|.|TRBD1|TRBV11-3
TGTGCCAGCAGCCACGGGACAGGGGGCTTCTACGAGCAGTACTTC
CASSHGTGGFYEQYF
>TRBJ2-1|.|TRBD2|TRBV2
TGTGCCAGCAGTGAAGGGACGGGAGGGCCTTCGGATGAGCAGTTCTTC
CASSEGTGGPSDEQFF
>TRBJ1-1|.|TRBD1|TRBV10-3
TGTGCCATCAGCGGACAGGGGGGGAACACTGAAGCTTTCTTT
CAISGQGGNTEAFF
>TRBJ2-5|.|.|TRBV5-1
TGCGCCAGCAGCTTTTTCCGGGCGGGCCAGTACCAAGAGACCCAGTACTTC
CASSFFRAGQYQETQYF